These 24 T cell receptor beta chains originate from one sample sequenced in a study of cytomegalovirus exposure and HLA in healthy donors. 60 Vbeta and 13 Jbeta primers were used in PCR. The assay was immunoSEQ multiplex PCR, and TCRdb's table has in-frame clones only and misses some. The table has fewer than 130,000 clones, 70% to 90% seen once; the top ten hold around 1.9%. The specimen sequenced was PBMCs. Receptor source: a man in his forties in good health and CMV-seronegative.

This CDR3 reads CARRLAVTDTQYF. The CDR3, as DNA: TGTGCCAGGAGACTAGCGGTCACAGATACGCAGTATTTT. This chain uses TRBV2 with TRBJ2-3, with TRBD2 identical over 9 bases. The V gene's germline CDR1 is SNHLY and CDR2 FYNNEI. The CDR3 has 13 amino acids. The J segment lost 2 bases and the V segment lost 9 bases, leaving 3 bases of the junction unmatched.

This chain uses TRBV6-7 with TRBJ2-7; TRBD1 might be the D (6 bases). TRBV6-7 is marked as an open reading frame, function uncertain. The CDR3 spans 17 residues. Deletions cut 2 bases from V and 5 bases from J, with 22 bases between. As DNA, the CDR3 is TGTGCCAGCAGTTACCGGGCCCAAGGACAGAGTCCCCACGAGCAGTACTTC. Translating gives CASSYRAQGQSPHEQYF.

This chain links TRBV27 with TRBJ1-1; D is uncertain. This CDR3 has 14 amino acids. Trimming shortened V by 5 bases and J by 0 bases, and 10 bases separated the two germline ends. Per germline, CDR1 MNHEY and CDR2 SMNVEV (reference sequence). The CDR3 DNA reads TGTGCCAGCAGTATCAGTAAAATGAACACTGAAGCTTTCTTT. It codes for CASSISKMNTEAFF.

In DNA, the CDR3 is TGTGCCAGTAGTATAGACCCGACGGGAGAAAAACTGTTTTTT. Translating gives CASSIDPTGEKLFF. The chain couples TRBV19 to TRBJ1-4, with D uncertain. The germline V gene encodes CDR1 LNHDA and CDR2 SQIVND (reference sequence). Trimming pared 0 bases from V and 8 bases from J, leaving 10 bases between. The CDR3 runs 14 residues.

The J gene is TRBJ1-5, the V gene TRBV7-2; D not certain. Trimming pared 1 base from V and 3 bases from J, leaving 10 bases between. This CDR3 region has 15 residues. The germline CDR1 and CDR2 sequences are SGHTA and FQGNSA. CDR3 residues: CASSLGSGNNQPQHF. DNA for the CDR3: TGTGCCAGCAGCTTAGGATCGGGGAACAATCAGCCCCAGCATTTT.

The V and J genes are TRBV5-1 and TRBJ1-1; D is undetermined. The CDR3 has 15 residues. V lost 3 bases and J 1 base, leaving 13 bases between the germline ends. CDR1 is SGHRS, CDR2 YFSETQ, per germline. For the CDR3, the DNA is TGCGCCAGCAGCTCTCCAGGCTCCTGGAACACTGAAGCTTTCTTT. Translation: CASSSPGSWNTEAFF.

This clone was observed a few times. V is TRBV5-4 and J is TRBJ2-3, with D hard to call. The CDR3 is 15 amino acids. The germline V gene encodes CDR1 SGHNT and CDR2 YYREEE (reference sequence). The V and J ends lost 0 bases and 3 bases respectively, with 11 bases between them. The CDR3 loop reads CASSLAGQTTDTQYF. CDR3 coding DNA: TGTGCCAGCAGCTTGGCCGGTCAGACTACAGATACGCAGTATTTT.

This clone was observed a single time. The V gene is TRBV5-4, the J gene TRBJ2-7; no clear D. The CDR3 sequence is 14 residues long. Germline V CDR1 and CDR2: SGHNT, YYREEE (reference sequence). Trimming left V 1 base short and J 0 bases short, with 8 bases between. The CDR3 DNA reads TGTGCCAGCAGCTTGTATCCGAGCTCCTACGAGCAGTACTTC. Translated, it gives CASSLYPSSYEQYF. Supplemented by reference TRBV5-4 and TRBJ2-7, the full variable domain reads ETGVTQSPTHLIKTRGQQVTLRCSSQSGHNTVSWYQQALGQGPQFIFQYYREEENGRGNFPPRFSGLQFPNYSSELNVNALELDDSALYLCASSLYPSSYEQYFGPGTRLTVT.

V and J are TRBV19 and TRBJ2-3; no clear D. The CDR3 has 11 residues. V was cut by 11 bases and J by 6 bases, with 12 bases left in between. The germline gives CDR1 LNHDA, CDR2 SQIVND (reference sequence). DNA for the CDR3: TGTGCCGTCGGGTCCTCGGATACGCAGTATTTT. Its translation: CAVGSSDTQYF.

The chain combines TRBV7-6 with TRBJ2-5, with D unclear. The V gene lost 5 bases and the J gene lost 5 bases, with 15 bases spanning the gap. The CDR3 contains 14 residues. Germline V gene sequence: CDR1 SGHVS, CDR2 FNYEAQ. CDR3 sequence reads: CASSLNGAGETQYF. The CDR3 nucleotides are TGTGCCAGCAGCCTCAACGGCGCCGGGGAGACCCAGTACTTC.

V is TRBV5-1 and J is TRBJ2-3, with 12 positions matching TRBD2. From germline, CDR1 is SGHRS and CDR2 YFSETQ. This CDR3 has 18 amino acids. V was pared by 0 bases and J by 2 bases, with 7 bases of the junction left unmatched. The CDR3 spells CASSLGLAGVRSTDTQYF. The CDR3 DNA reads TGCGCCAGCAGCTTGGGACTAGCGGGGGTGCGGTCCACAGATACGCAGTATTTT.

The V and J genes are TRBV5-6 and TRBJ1-2, with unresolved D. The CDR3 spans 13 residues. Germline CDR1 SGHDT, CDR2 YYEEEE. Trimming left V 4 bases short and J 4 bases short, with 11 bases between. The CDR3 sequence: CASSPGLTYGYTF. The CDR3 DNA is TGTGCCAGCAGCCCGGGGTTAACCTATGGCTACACCTTC.

This sequence joins TRBV4-1 and TRBJ2-3; D uncertain. V lost 0 bases to trimming and J lost 4 bases, with 11 bases between them. Germline CDR1 and CDR2: MGHRA and YSYEKL. This CDR3 comprises 15 residues. The CDR3 DNA reads TGCGCCAGCAGCCAAGAGTTCACAATCGCAGATACGCAGTATTTT. Translated: CASSQEFTIADTQYF.

This chain links TRBV6-4 with TRBJ2-3; TRBD2 matches 10 bases. Per the germline V gene, CDR1 is MRHNA and CDR2 is SNTAGT. The J segment lost 3 bases and the V segment lost 4 bases, leaving 4 bases of the junction unmatched. This CDR3 is 15 amino acids long. The CDR3 loop is CASSVVAGGTDTQYF. The CDR3 coding sequence is TGTGCCAGCAGTGTCGTAGCGGGGGGAACAGATACGCAGTATTTT.

The J gene is TRBJ1-6, the V gene TRBV5-4, with 8 nucleotides matching TRBD1. This CDR3 region has 16 residues. Germline V CDR1 and CDR2: SGHNT, YYREEE (reference sequence). The trim removed 4 bases at V and 7 bases at J, leaving 10 bases unmatched. The CDR3 coding sequence is TGTGCCAGCAGCACCGCAGGGGGCGCGGTGAATTCACCCCTCCACTTT. This codes for CASSTAGGAVNSPLHF.

The rearrangement joins TRBV7-2 to TRBJ1-4, with D maybe TRBD1 (6 bases). This CDR3 is built from 16 residues. Per germline, CDR1 SGHTA and CDR2 FQGNSA. V lost 5 bases and J lost 3, with 16 bases in between. The CDR3 DNA is TGTGCCAGCAGCCCTAGGTCGGGACAAGCTAATGAAAAACTGTTTTTT. Translated, it gives CASSPRSGQANEKLFF.

The V call is TRBV4-3, the J call TRBJ2-7; D unresolved. Germline V lookup: CDR1 LGHNA, CDR2 YSLEER. V lost 1 base to trimming and J lost 0 bases, with 7 bases between them. The CDR3 is 14 amino acids. CDR3 in amino acids: CASSQAQASYEQYF. The CDR3 region has the DNA TGCGCCAGCAGCCAAGCTCAGGCCTCCTACGAGCAGTACTTC.

V gene TRBV5-1 combines with J gene TRBJ2-7; D unclear. There are 13 residues in the CDR3. Germline CDR1 reads SGHRS; CDR2 reads YFSETQ. V gave up 0 bases and J gave up 2 bases, with 6 bases separating them. CDR3 in DNA: TGCGCCAGCAGCTTGGGTAGCACCTACGAGCAGTACTTC. Its protein product is CASSLGSTYEQYF. Full variable domain (remainder filled in from reference TRBV5-1 and TRBJ2-7): KAGVTQTPRYLIKTRGQQVTLSCSPISGHRSVSWYQQTPGQGLQFLFEYFSETQRNKGNFPGRFSGRQFSNSRSEMNVSTLELGDSALYLCASSLGSTYEQYFGPGTRLTVT.

This clone came up once. V usage is TRBV6-1 and J usage is TRBJ1-2; possibly TRBD1 for D (5 bases). The CDR3 has 14 residues. Per the germline V gene, CDR1 is MNHNS and CDR2 is SASEGT. With 6 bases removed from V and 2 bases from J, the gap between germline ends came to 13 bases. This CDR3 is CASRSDGGNYGYTF. CDR3 DNA sequence: TGTGCCAGCAGATCGGACGGGGGAAACTATGGCTACACCTTC.

The gene calls are TRBV2 and TRBJ1-2, with D tentatively TRBD1 (6 bases). Germline lookup yields CDR1 SNHLY and CDR2 FYNNEI. The CDR3 is 13 residues long. The ends were cut back, 11 bases at V and 5 bases at J, with 18 bases in the middle. The CDR3 protein is CALERGRAYGYTF. Written as DNA, the CDR3 is TGTGCCCTTGAAAGGGGGAGGGCTTATGGCTACACCTTC.

The chain is built from TRBV6-1 and TRBJ1-5; 7 positions match TRBD1. CDR3 length: 15 residues. V shed 2 bases, J shed 3 bases, and the junction held 4 bases outside the gene matches. CDR1 and CDR2 from the germline V gene are MNHNS and SASEGT. CDR3 sequence reads: CASSEPQGVNQPQHF. In DNA, the CDR3 is TGTGCCAGCAGTGAACCCCAGGGGGTCAATCAGCCCCAGCATTTT.

The chain uses TRBV9 and TRBJ2-2; 7 nucleotides agree with TRBD2. The germline V gene encodes CDR1 SGDLS and CDR2 YYNGEE. J was trimmed by 3 bases and V by 0 bases; bases with no gene match: 5. The CDR3 has 16 residues. This CDR3 is CASSVVSGGDTGELFF. CDR3 DNA sequence: TGTGCCAGCAGCGTAGTGTCGGGGGGTGACACCGGGGAGCTGTTTTTT.

The rearrangement joins TRBV19 to TRBJ1-2, with 9 bases that match TRBD1. J lost 2 bases, V lost 7 bases, and 14 bases had no gene match. Looked up from germline, CDR1 is LNHDA and CDR2 is SQIVND (reference sequence). There are 17 residues in the CDR3. The CDR3 nucleotides are TGTGCCAGTACCTTGCGTCAGACAGGGGGGAACAACTATGGCTACACCTTC. Translating it yields CASTLRQTGGNNYGYTF.

The gene calls are TRBV5-4 and TRBJ1-4; TRBD1 matches 10 bases. There are 16 residues in the CDR3. The germline CDR1 and CDR2 sequences are SGHNT and YYREEE (reference sequence). V trimming: 0 bases; J trimming: 8 bases; junction bases outside the gene matches: 7. The CDR3 DNA is TGTGCCAGCAGCTTGGACTTAGGACAGGGGGGAGAAAAACTGTTTTTT. Translation gives CASSLDLGQGGEKLFF. The full variable domain, completed using reference TRBV5-4 and TRBJ1-4, is ETGVTQSPTHLIKTRGQQVTLRCSSQSGHNTVSWYQQALGQGPQFIFQYYREEENGRGNFPPRFSGLQFPNYSSELNVNALELDDSALYLCASSLDLGQGGEKLFFGSGTQLSVL.